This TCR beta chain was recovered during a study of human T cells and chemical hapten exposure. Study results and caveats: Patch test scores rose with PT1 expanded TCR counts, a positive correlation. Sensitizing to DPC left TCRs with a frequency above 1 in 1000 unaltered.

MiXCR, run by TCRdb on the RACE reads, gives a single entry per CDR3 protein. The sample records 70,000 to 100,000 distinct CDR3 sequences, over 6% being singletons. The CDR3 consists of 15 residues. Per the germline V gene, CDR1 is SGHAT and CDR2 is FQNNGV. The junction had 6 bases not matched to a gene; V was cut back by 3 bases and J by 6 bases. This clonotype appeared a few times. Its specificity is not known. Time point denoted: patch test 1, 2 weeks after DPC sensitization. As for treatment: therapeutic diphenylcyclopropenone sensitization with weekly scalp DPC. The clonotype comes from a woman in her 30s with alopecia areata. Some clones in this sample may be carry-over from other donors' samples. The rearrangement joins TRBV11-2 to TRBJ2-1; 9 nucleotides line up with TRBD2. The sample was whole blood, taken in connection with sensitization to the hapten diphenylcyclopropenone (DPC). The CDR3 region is CASSFGTSFRNEQFF. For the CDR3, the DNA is TGTGCCAGCAGCTTCGGGACTAGCTTCCGCAATGAGCAGTTCTTC.